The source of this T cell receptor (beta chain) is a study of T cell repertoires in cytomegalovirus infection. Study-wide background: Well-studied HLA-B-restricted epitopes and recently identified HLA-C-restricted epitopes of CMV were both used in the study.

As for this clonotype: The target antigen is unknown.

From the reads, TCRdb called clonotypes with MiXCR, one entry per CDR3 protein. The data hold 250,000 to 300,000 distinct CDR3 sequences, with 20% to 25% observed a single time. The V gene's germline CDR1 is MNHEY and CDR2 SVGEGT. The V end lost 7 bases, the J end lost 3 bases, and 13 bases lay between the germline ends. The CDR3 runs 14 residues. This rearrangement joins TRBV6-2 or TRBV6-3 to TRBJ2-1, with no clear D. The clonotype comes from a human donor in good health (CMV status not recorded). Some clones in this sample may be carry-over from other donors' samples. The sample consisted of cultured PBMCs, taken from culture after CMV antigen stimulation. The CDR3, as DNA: TGTGCCAGCAACACCCCTCCGGGCTACAATGAGCAGTTCTTC. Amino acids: CASNTPPGYNEQFF.